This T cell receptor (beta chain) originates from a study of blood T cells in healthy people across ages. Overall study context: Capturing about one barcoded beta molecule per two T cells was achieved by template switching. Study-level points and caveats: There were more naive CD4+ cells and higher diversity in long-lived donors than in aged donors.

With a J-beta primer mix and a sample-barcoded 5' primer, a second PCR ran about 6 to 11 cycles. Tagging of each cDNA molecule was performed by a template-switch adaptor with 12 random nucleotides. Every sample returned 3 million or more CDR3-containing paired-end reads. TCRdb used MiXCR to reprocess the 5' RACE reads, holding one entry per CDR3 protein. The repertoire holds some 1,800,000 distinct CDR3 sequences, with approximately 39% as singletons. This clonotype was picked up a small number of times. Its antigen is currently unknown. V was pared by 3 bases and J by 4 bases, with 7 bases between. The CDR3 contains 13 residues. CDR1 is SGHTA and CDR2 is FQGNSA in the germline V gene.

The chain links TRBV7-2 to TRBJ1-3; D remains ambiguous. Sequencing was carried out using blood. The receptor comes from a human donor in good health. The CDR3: CASSFGVGNTIYF. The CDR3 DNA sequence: TGTGCCAGCAGCTTCGGGGTCGGAAACACCATATATTTT. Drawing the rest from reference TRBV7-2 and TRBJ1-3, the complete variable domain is GAGVSQSPSNKVTEKGKDVELRCDPISGHTALYWYRQSLGQGLEFLIYFQGNSAPDKSGLPSDRFSAERTGGSVSTLTIQRTQQEDSAVYLCASSFGVGNTIYFGEGSWLTVV.